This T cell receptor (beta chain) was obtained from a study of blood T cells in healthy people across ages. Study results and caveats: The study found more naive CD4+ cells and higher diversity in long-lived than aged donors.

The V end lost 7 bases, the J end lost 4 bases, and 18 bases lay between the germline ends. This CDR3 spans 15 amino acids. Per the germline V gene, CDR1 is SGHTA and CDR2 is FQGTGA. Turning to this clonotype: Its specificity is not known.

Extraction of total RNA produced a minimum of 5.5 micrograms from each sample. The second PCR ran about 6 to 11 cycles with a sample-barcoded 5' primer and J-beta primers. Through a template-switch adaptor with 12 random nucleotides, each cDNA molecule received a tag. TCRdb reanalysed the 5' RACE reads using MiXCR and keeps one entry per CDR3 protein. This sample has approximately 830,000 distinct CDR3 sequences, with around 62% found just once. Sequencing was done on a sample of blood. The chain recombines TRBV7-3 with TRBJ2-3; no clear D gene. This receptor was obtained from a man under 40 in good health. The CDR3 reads CASTHGPGQPDTQYF. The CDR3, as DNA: TGTGCCAGCACTCATGGACCCGGGCAACCAGATACGCAGTATTTT.